This T cell receptor (beta chain) was recorded in a study of shared clonotypes between healthy human individuals. Study-level points and caveats: Non-shared clonotypes had lower generation probabilities than those shared by all four donors. Genetic and exposure-history diversity was limited by the small donor number.

This CDR3 contains 12 residues. Trimming shortened V by 5 bases and J by 8 bases, and 12 bases separated the two germline ends. The germline CDR1 and CDR2 sequences are SGHTA and FQGNSA. Clones were read by immunoSEQ multiplex PCR, and TCRdb kept only the in-frame ones, dropping some. The table includes roughly 2.4 million clones, approximately 95% detected once. Regarding this clone: Its antigen is currently unknown.

The sequencing input was naive CD4+ T cells sorted from blood. Subset noted: CD45RA+ positively selected. The TCR originated in a man younger than 35 in good health. The chain employs TRBV7-2 and TRBJ1-2; D is possibly TRBD1 (6 bases). The CDR3, as DNA: TGTGCCAGCAGCCCGCAGGGGCTCGGCTACACCTTC. Translated: CASSPQGLGYTF.